This T cell receptor (beta chain) was obtained from a study of T cells in Graves' hyperthyroidism and ophthalmopathy. Looking at the study overall: It was at initial diagnosis, before any treatment, that peripheral blood was collected. Study results and limitations: Onset of ophthalmopathy came a median roughly 6 months after the model predicted it.

There are 15 residues in the CDR3. CDR1 and CDR2 from the germline V gene are MDHEN and SYDVKM. J lost 4 bases, V lost 3 bases, and 7 bases had no gene match. This clonotype was observed at least ten times. What it recognizes is unknown. Each diagnosis drew on symptoms, thyroxine, TRAb, thyroid ultrasound and orbital computed tomography findings. Each 10 ml fresh peripheral blood draw supplied the PBMCs. RNA transcripts were the template for amplifying TCR beta CDR3 regions. The TCR CDR3 was amplified in a first-round RT-PCR using the HTBI primer set. Each CDR3 protein is one row after TCRdb ran MiXCR on the multiplex PCR reads. The table lists fewer than 450,000 distinct CDR3 sequences, about a sixth of them singletons.

The sequence was collected from a woman in her 30s with Graves' hyperthyroidism that later progressed to Graves' ophthalmopathy. What was sequenced was blood. V and J are TRBV28 and TRBJ2-7; 9 nucleotides align to TRBD1. For the CDR3, the DNA is TGTGCCAGCAGTTTCCGGGGACAGGGTCTGTACGAGCAGTACTTC. The encoded protein is CASSFRGQGLYEQYF.